The source of this TCR beta chain is a study of blood T cell repertoires in COVID-19. Clones were sequenced by immunoSEQ multiplex PCR, and TCRdb holds only the in-frame ones, with some missing. Among 150,000 to 200,000 clones listed, more than 65% were seen once. The V and J ends lost 8 bases and 3 bases, in that order; junction bases with no gene match: 10. The CDR3 covers 15 residues. The V gene's germline CDR1 is GTSNPN and CDR2 SVGIG (reference sequence). Only a few counts were recorded for this clone. This clonotype originated in a woman of 80 years or more with acute or convalescent COVID-19. Sequenced material: peripheral blood. V and J are TRBV30 and TRBJ2-1; 10 bases fit TRBD1. CDR3 residues: CANSPGQGVYNEQFF. CDR3 sequence (DNA): TGTGCCAACAGCCCCGGACAGGGGGTCTACAATGAGCAGTTCTTC.